The 15 T cell receptor beta chains in this list originate from one sample, sequenced in a study of blood T cell repertoires in COVID-19. TCRdb's copy holds only in-frame clones and misses some; the assay was immunoSEQ multiplex PCR. This table holds about 47,000 clones, about two thirds found once. The sequenced sample was peripheral blood. These receptors were obtained from a man older than 75 with acute or convalescent COVID-19.

The rearrangement joins TRBV29-1 to TRBJ1-4; 9 bases fit TRBD1. Germline lookup yields CDR1 SQVTM and CDR2 ANQGSEA. The CDR3 contains 13 residues. The ends lost 4 bases at V and 4 bases at J; junction bases unmatched: 1. The CDR3 DNA sequence: TGCAGCGTTGGGACAGGGGATAATGAAAAACTGTTTTTT. As protein: CSVGTGDNEKLFF.

This clone was detected only a few times. V usage is TRBV7-3 and J usage is TRBJ2-1, with 8 bases aligning to TRBD2. V shed 1 base and J 8 bases; nucleotides not matched to a gene: 7. Germline V lookup: CDR1 SGHTA, CDR2 FQGTGA. The CDR3 covers 15 residues. This CDR3 is CASSLMAGGGYEQFF. CDR3 DNA sequence: TGTGCCAGCAGCTTAATGGCGGGGGGCGGCTATGAGCAGTTCTTC.

V gene TRBV5-1 combines with J gene TRBJ1-3, with D possibly matching TRBD1 (6 bases). Germline CDR1 is SGHRS and CDR2 is YFSETQ. The V end was cut by 0 bases, the J end by 4 bases, with 8 bases between. The CDR3 covers 14 residues. In DNA form, the CDR3 reads TGCGCCAGCAGCTTGGATGGGACAGGAAACACCATATATTTT. It is translated as CASSLDGTGNTIYF.

The chain employs TRBV12-5 and TRBJ2-1; D unclear. V was shortened by 2 bases and J by 4 bases, with 3 bases between the two germline ends. This CDR3 has 12 amino acids. CDR1 and CDR2 from the germline V gene are LGHNT and FRNRAP. CDR3 region: CASGLRYNEQFF. DNA for the CDR3: TGTGCTAGTGGTTTGCGGTACAATGAGCAGTTCTTC. The variable domain in full, completed from reference TRBV12-5 and TRBJ2-1, reads DARVTQTPRHKVTEMGQEVTMRCQPILGHNTVFWYRQTMMQGLELLAYFRNRAPLDDSGMPKDRFSAEMPDATLATLKIQPSEPRDSAVYFCASGLRYNEQFFGPGTRLTVL.

The table lists this clone with a few counts. The chain uses TRBV19 and TRBJ2-7; no definite D call. The CDR3 loop spans 14 amino acids. The germline gives CDR1 LNHDA, CDR2 SQIVND (reference sequence). V lost 0 bases, J lost 3 bases, and 9 bases lay in between. The CDR3 region has the DNA TGTGCCAGTAGTATAGATCATCAGGACTACGAGCAGTACTTC. Encoded protein: CASSIDHQDYEQYF. Drawing the rest from reference TRBV19 and TRBJ2-7, the complete variable domain is DGGITQSPKYLFRKEGQNVTLSCEQNLNHDAMYWYRQDPGQGLRLIYYSQIVNDFQKGDIAEGYSVSREKKESFPLTVTSAQKNPTAFYLCASSIDHQDYEQYFGPGTRLTVT.

This clone was seen more than once but under ten times. The rearrangement joins TRBV14 to TRBJ1-3; the D gene is possibly TRBD1 (5 bases). The CDR3 spans 17 residues. V shed 0 bases and J shed 2 bases, with 14 bases lying between them. Germline CDR1 SGHDN, CDR2 FVKESK. CDR3 in DNA: TGTGCCAGCAGCCAAGACGAAGGGGTAATCGCTGGAAACACCATATATTTT. This translates into CASSQDEGVIAGNTIYF.

The chain is built from TRBV6-5 and TRBJ2-7, with a tentative D call TRBD2 (5 bases). The germline V gene encodes CDR1 MNHEY and CDR2 SVGAGI. The CDR3 extends over 16 amino acids. The V and J ends lost 3 bases and 0 bases respectively, with 15 bases between them. CDR3 region: CASSYGRATLSYEQYF. Here the CDR3 DNA reads TGTGCCAGCAGTTATGGGCGGGCCACCCTCTCCTACGAGCAGTACTTC.

The gene calls are TRBV11-2 and TRBJ2-5; 9 positions agree with TRBD2. The CDR3 extends over 15 amino acids. In germline, CDR1 is SGHAT, CDR2 FQNNGV. V was pared by 4 bases and J by 5 bases, with 8 bases of the junction left unmatched. In DNA, the CDR3 is TGTGCCAGCAGCTCGGAGCGGGGGGCTTGGGAGACCCAGTACTTC. Its protein is CASSSERGAWETQYF.

The rearrangement joins TRBV5-1 to TRBJ2-5, with 8 bases identical to TRBD1. Trimming removed 4 bases from V and 5 bases from J; junction bases left unmatched: 10. The germline gives CDR1 SGHRS, CDR2 YFSETQ. The CDR3 length is 15 residues. The CDR3 spells CASSQDRGAEETQYF. CDR3 nucleotides: TGCGCCAGCAGCCAAGACAGGGGCGCCGAGGAGACCCAGTACTTC.

This clone showed up just a few times. The chain recombines TRBV27 with TRBJ2-1; 8 nucleotides match TRBD2. The CDR3 spans 17 residues. CDR1 MNHEY and CDR2 SMNVEV come from the germline V gene (reference sequence). Trimming took 5 bases from V and 9 from J; bases not matched to a gene: 18. The chain's CDR3 is CASSPLGEAGDSAEQFF. DNA for the CDR3: TGTGCCAGCAGTCCCCTAGGGGAAGCGGGAGATTCGGCTGAGCAGTTCTTC.

This clone was counted a single time. The chain uses TRBV19 and TRBJ1-2; D is possibly TRBD1 (6 bases). The germline V gene has CDR1 LNHDA and CDR2 SQIVND (reference sequence). The V and J ends lost 9 bases and 3 bases respectively, with 29 bases between them. This CDR3 comprises 18 residues. The CDR3 sequence: CASTTPGTLGGIHYGYTF. The CDR3 DNA is TGTGCCAGCACTACCCCCGGGACACTAGGGGGAATTCACTATGGCTACACCTTC.

The CDR3 protein is CASRSLADTYEQYF. The DNA for the CDR3 is TGTGCCAGCAGGTCGCTAGCGGATACCTACGAGCAGTACTTC. V is TRBV28 and J is TRBJ2-7, with 7 bases identical to TRBD2. Losses at the gene ends were 6 bases for V and 2 bases for J; bases not matched to a gene: 7. The length of the CDR3 is 14 residues. CDR1 and CDR2 from the germline V gene are MDHEN and SYDVKM.

This chain joins TRBV11-2 and TRBJ2-3, with TRBD2 matching over 8 bases. The germline gives CDR1 SGHAT, CDR2 FQNNGV. The trim removed 3 bases at V and 1 base at J, leaving 12 bases unmatched. CDR3 size: 18 residues. The CDR3 loop reads CASSFGGGRYRGTDTQYF. The DNA for the CDR3 is TGTGCCAGCAGCTTCGGCGGGGGGAGGTATCGGGGCACAGATACGCAGTATTTT.

This chain links TRBV9 with TRBJ2-3; D perhaps matches TRBD1 (5 bases). Germline CDR1 is SGDLS and CDR2 is YYNGEE. The CDR3 runs 17 residues. The germline V and J ends were trimmed by 2 bases and 0 bases, with 16 bases remaining between them. Written as DNA, the CDR3 is TGTGCCAGCAGCGTTGACCCACAGACAGTCAGCACAGATACGCAGTATTTT. This translates into CASSVDPQTVSTDTQYF.

The chain employs TRBV20-1 and TRBJ1-1; a weak D match, TRBD1 (6 bases). Germline-derived CDR1 and CDR2 are DFQATT and SNEGSKA (reference sequence). Trimming left V 6 bases short and J 8 bases short, with 13 bases between. CDR3 size: 11 residues. As DNA, the CDR3 is TGCAGTGCCAAAAGGGGGGGGGAAGCTTTCTTT. Translated: CSAKRGGEAFF.